This TCR beta chain was retrieved from a study of beta chain features in type 1 diabetes. Overall study results and limits: Across all four CD4+ subsets, people with type 1 diabetes showed modestly shorter TCRB CDR3s.

Per germline, CDR1 MDHEN and CDR2 SYDVKM. This CDR3 has 11 residues. Trimming took 2 bases from V and 9 from J, leaving 5 bases between them. This clone was seen only a few times. The antigen is unknown. Of the isolated RNA, all was reverse transcribed, and so the sequenced material was expressed TCRB transcripts. TCRdb's table, derived via immunoSEQ multiplex PCR, lists solely in-frame clones and lacks some. The sample consists of under 350,000 clones, around 25% of them appearing once. V is TRBV28 and J is TRBJ2-1; D ambiguous. The sequenced sample was naive CD4+ T cells from blood. The TCR was taken from a woman in her 30s with type 1 diabetes. The CDR3 loop is CASSLIGEQFF. The CDR3 nucleotides read TGTGCCAGCAGTTTAATCGGTGAGCAGTTCTTC.